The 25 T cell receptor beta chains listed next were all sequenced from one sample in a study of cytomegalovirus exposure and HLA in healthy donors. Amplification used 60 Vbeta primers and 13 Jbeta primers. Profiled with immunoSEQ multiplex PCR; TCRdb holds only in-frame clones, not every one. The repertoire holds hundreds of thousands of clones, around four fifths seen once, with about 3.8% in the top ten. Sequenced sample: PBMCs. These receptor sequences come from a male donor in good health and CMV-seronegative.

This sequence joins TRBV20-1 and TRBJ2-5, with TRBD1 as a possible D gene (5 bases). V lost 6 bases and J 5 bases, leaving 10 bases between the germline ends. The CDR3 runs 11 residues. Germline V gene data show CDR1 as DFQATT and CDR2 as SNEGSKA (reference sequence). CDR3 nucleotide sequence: TGCAGTGCGAAGGGGCATGAGACCCAGTACTTC. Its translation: CSAKGHETQYF.

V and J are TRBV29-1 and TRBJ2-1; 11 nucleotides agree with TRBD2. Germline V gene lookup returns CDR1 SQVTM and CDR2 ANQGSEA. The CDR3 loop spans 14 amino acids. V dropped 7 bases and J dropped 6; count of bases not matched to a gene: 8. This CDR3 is CSAALAGVRNEQFF. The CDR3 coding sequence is TGCAGCGCCGCACTAGCGGGAGTACGCAATGAGCAGTTCTTC.

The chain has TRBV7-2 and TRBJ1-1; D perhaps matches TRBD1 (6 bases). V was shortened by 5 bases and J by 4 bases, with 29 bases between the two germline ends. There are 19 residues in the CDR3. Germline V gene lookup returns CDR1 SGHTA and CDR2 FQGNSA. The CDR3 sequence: CASSRRITGSSFRGTEAFF. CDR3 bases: TGTGCCAGCAGCCGAAGGATAACAGGGTCCAGTTTCCGGGGCACTGAAGCTTTCTTT.

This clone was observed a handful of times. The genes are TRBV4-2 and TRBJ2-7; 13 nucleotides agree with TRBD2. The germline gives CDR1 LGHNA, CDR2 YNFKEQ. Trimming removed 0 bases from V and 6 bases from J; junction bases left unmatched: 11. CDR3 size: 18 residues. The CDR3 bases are TGTGCCAGCAGCCAAGATGGGACTAGCGGGGCCGCCCCCGGCGAGCAGTACTTC. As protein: CASSQDGTSGAAPGEQYF.

In DNA form, the CDR3 reads TGTGCCAGCAGTTTTTCCTTAGCGGGAGGATGGTACGAGCAGTACTTC. Its translation is CASSFSLAGGWYEQYF. The chain combines TRBV28 with TRBJ2-7, with 10 bases aligning to TRBD2. The CDR3 contains 16 residues. V gave up 3 bases and J gave up 4 bases; unmatched junction bases: 9. Germline lookup yields CDR1 MDHEN and CDR2 SYDVKM.

For the CDR3, the DNA is TGTGCCAGCAGCCCTCTTACTAGCGGGGATAACACCGGGGAGCTGTTTTTT. It encodes CASSPLTSGDNTGELFF. This rearrangement joins TRBV4-2 to TRBJ2-2; 10 bases align to TRBD2. V lost 4 bases to trimming and J lost 2 bases; unmatched junction nucleotides: 7. The V gene's germline CDR1 is LGHNA and CDR2 YNFKEQ. The CDR3 spans 17 residues.

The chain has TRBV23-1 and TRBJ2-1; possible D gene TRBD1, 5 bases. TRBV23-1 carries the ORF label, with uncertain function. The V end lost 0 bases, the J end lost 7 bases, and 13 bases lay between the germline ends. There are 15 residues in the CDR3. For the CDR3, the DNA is TGCGCCAGCAGTCAATCGAGACAGTTCGGGAATGAGCAGTTCTTC. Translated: CASSQSRQFGNEQFF.

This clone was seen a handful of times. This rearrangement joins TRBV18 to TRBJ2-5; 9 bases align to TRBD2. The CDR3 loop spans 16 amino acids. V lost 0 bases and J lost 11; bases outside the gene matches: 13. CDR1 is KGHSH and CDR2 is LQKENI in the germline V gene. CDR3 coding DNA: TGTGCCAGCTCACCACCGGAGGGGCTAGCGGGGTCCTGGCAGTACTTC. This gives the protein CASSPPEGLAGSWQYF.

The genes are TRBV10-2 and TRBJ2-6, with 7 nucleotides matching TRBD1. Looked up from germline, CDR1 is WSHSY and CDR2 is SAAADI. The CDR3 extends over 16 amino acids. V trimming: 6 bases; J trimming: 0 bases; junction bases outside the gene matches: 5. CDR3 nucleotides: TGCGCCAGCAGGGACAGGAGGCCCTCTGGGGCCAACGTCCTGACTTTC. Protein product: CASRDRRPSGANVLTF.

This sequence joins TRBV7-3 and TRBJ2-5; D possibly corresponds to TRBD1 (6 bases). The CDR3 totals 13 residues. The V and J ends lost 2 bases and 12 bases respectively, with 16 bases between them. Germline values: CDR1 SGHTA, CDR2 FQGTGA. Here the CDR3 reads CASSLYGRGKKYF. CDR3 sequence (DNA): TGTGCCAGCAGCTTATACGGCAGGGGAAAAAAGTACTTC.

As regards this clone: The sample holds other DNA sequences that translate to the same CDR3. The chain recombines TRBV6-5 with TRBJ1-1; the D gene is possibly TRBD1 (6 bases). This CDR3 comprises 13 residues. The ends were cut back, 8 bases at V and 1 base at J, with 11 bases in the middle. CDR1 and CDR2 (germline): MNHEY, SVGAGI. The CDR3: CASRRTENTEAFF. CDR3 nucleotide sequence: TGTGCCAGCCGACGGACAGAGAACACTGAAGCTTTCTTT.

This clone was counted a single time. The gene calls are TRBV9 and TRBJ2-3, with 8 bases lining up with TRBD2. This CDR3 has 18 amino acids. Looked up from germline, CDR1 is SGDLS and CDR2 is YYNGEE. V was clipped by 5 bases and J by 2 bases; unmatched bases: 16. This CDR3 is CASSEEATSGRLTDTQYF. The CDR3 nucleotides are TGTGCCAGCAGTGAGGAGGCCACTAGCGGACGACTCACAGATACGCAGTATTTT. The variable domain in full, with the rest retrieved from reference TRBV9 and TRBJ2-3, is DSGVTQTPKHLITATGQRVTLRCSPRSGDLSVYWYQQSLDQGLQFLIQYYNGEERAKGNILERFSAQQFPDLHSELNLSSLELGDSALYFCASSEEATSGRLTDTQYFGPGTRLTVL.

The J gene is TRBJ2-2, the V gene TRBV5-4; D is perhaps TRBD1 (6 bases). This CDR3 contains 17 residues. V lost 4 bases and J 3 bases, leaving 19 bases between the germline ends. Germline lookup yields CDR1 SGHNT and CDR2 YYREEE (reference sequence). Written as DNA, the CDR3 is TGTGCCAGCAGCCCGAGAGGTAACAGGGTCTACACCGGGGAGCTGTTTTTT. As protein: CASSPRGNRVYTGELFF. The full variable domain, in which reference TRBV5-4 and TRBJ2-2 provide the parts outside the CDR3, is ETGVTQSPTHLIKTRGQQVTLRCSSQSGHNTVSWYQQALGQGPQFIFQYYREEENGRGNFPPRFSGLQFPNYSSELNVNALELDDSALYLCASSPRGNRVYTGELFFGEGSRLTVL.

As DNA, the CDR3 is TGTGCCAGCAGTCCCCAATCCGGACAGGGTAATCAGCCCCAGCATTTT. Amino acids: CASSPQSGQGNQPQHF. V and J are TRBV28 and TRBJ1-5; TRBD1 agrees at 8 bases. The J segment lost 4 bases and the V segment lost 5 bases, leaving 10 bases of the junction unmatched. Per the germline V gene, CDR1 is MDHEN and CDR2 is SYDVKM. This CDR3 contains 16 residues.

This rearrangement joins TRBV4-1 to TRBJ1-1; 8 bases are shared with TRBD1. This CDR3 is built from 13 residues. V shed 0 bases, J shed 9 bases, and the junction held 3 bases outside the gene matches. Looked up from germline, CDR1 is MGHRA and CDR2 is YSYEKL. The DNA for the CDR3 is TGCGCCAGCAGCCAAGACAGGGGGCGTAAAGCTTTCTTT. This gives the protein CASSQDRGRKAFF.

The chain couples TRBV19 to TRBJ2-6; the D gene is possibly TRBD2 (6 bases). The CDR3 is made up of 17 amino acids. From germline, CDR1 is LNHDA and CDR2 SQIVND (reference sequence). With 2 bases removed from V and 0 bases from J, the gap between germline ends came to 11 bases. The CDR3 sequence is CASSIQVGGSGANVLTF. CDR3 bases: TGTGCCAGTAGTATACAGGTGGGGGGCTCTGGGGCCAACGTCCTGACTTTC. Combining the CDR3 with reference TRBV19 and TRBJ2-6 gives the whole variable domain DGGITQSPKYLFRKEGQNVTLSCEQNLNHDAMYWYRQDPGQGLRLIYYSQIVNDFQKGDIAEGYSVSREKKESFPLTVTSAQKNPTAFYLCASSIQVGGSGANVLTFGAGSRLTVL.

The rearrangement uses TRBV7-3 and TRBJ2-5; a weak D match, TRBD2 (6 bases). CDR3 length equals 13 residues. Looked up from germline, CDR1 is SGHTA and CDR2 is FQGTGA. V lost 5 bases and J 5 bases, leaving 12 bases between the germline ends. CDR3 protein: CASSPGSGETQYF. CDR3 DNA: TGTGCCAGCAGCCCGGGGAGCGGGGAGACCCAGTACTTC.

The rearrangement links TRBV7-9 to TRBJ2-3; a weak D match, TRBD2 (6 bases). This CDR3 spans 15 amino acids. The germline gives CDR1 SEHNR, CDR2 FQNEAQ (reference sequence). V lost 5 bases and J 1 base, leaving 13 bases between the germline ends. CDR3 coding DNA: TGTGCCAGCAGCGCCGGGGGAGTCGGCACAGATACGCAGTATTTT. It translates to CASSAGGVGTDTQYF.

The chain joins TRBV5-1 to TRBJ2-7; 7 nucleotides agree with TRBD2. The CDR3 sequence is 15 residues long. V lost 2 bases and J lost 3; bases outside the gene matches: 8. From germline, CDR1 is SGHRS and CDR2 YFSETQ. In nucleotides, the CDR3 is TGCGCCAGCAGCTTCGGGGTGGGGGGGGTCTACGAGCAGTACTTC. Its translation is CASSFGVGGVYEQYF.

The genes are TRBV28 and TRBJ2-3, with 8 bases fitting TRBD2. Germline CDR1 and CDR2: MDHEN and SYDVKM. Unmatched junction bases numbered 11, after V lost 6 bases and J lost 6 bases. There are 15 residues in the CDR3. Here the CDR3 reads CASRSSGTPRDTQYF. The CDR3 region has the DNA TGTGCCAGCAGGAGTAGCGGGACCCCCCGGGATACGCAGTATTTT.

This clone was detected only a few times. In DNA form, the CDR3 reads TGCGCCAGCAGCCAACCGACAGGGCTCTCCTACGAGCAGTACTTC. The encoded protein is CASSQPTGLSYEQYF. The chain combines TRBV4-1 with TRBJ2-7, with 7 bases aligning to TRBD1. V gave up 2 bases and J gave up 0 bases; unmatched junction bases: 4. CDR1 and CDR2 from the germline V gene are MGHRA and YSYEKL. This CDR3 has 15 amino acids.

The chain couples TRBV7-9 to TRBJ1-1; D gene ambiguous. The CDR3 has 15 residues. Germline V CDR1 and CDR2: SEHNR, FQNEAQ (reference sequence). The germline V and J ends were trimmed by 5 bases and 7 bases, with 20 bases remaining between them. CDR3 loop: CASSPTPTQTIEAFF. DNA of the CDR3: TGTGCCAGCAGCCCGACTCCAACGCAGACGATTGAAGCTTTCTTT.

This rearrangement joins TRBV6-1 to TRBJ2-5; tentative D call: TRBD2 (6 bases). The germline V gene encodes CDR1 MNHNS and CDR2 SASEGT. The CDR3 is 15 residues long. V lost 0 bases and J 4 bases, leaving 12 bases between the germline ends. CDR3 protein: CASSEAHGTLETQYF. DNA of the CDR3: TGTGCCAGCAGTGAAGCGCACGGGACTTTAGAGACCCAGTACTTC.

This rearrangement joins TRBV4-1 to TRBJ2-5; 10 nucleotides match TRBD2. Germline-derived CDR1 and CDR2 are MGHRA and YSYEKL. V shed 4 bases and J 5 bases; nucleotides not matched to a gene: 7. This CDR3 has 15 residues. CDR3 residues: CASSLGTSVAETQYF. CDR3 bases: TGCGCCAGCAGCCTGGGGACTAGCGTTGCGGAGACCCAGTACTTC.

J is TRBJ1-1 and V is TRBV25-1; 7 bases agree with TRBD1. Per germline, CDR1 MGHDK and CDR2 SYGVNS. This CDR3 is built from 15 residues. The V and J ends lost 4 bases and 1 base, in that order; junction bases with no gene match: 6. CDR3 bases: TGTGCCAGCAGTGCACTAGGGACAGCGAACACTGAAGCTTTCTTT. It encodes CASSALGTANTEAFF. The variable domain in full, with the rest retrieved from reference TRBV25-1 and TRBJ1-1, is EADIYQTPRYLVIGTGKKITLECSQTMGHDKMYWYQQDPGMELHLIHYSYGVNSTEKGDLSSESTVSRIRTEHFPLTLESARPSHTSQYLCASSALGTANTEAFFGQGTRLTVV.